The 23 T cell receptor beta chains given below trace back to one sample, sequenced in a study of blood T cells in healthy people across ages. Then a second PCR, running roughly 6 to 11 cycles, was carried out with a sample-barcoded 5' primer and a J-beta primer mix. MiXCR, applied by TCRdb to the 5' RACE reads, yields one record per CDR3 protein. Here the sample spans approximately 690,000 distinct CDR3 sequences, around two fifths being singletons. Sequenced material: blood. These receptors were obtained from an elderly man in good health.

The chain recombines TRBV6-1 with TRBJ2-1; D uncertain. The DNA end lines up better with TRBJ2-7; the J call may be wrong. CDR3 length equals 15 residues. Germline CDR1 reads MNHNS; CDR2 reads SASEGT. CDR3 in DNA: TGTGCCAGCAGTATAGCACCGAGCCCCTACAATGAGCAGTACTTC. It encodes CASSIAPSPYNEQYF.

A note on this clonotype: A much larger clone differs from this one at a single base, so this may be a read error. The rearrangement joins TRBV10-3 to TRBJ2-1; 13 bases align to TRBD2. Germline V CDR1 and CDR2: ENHRY, SYGVKD. The CDR3 extends over 18 amino acids. The ends lost 3 bases at V and 5 bases at J; junction bases unmatched: 10. CDR3 amino acids: CAISELAGGGGPNNEQFF. In nucleotides, the CDR3 is TGTGCCATCAGTGAACTAGCGGGAGGGGGAGGGCCCAACAATGAGCAGTTCTTC.

Only a few counts were recorded for this clonotype. This chain uses TRBV25-1 with TRBJ2-3; the D is unclear. The CDR3 loop spans 15 amino acids. V lost 4 bases, J lost 6 bases, and 17 bases lay in between. Per the germline V gene, CDR1 is MGHDK and CDR2 is SYGVNS. The CDR3, as DNA: TGTGCCAGCAGTGCCCAGTTTGGTTCTTTGGATACGCAGTATTTT. Its protein product is CASSAQFGSLDTQYF.

There are a few counts of this clonotype. The chain couples TRBV6-5 to TRBJ2-3, with TRBD2 as a possible D gene (6 bases). Germline values: CDR1 MNHEY, CDR2 SVGAGI. Trimming took off 6 bases at V and 6 bases at J, with 22 bases between the two ends. The CDR3 spans 16 residues. CDR3 sequence reads: CASSREAGTEGDTQYF. The CDR3, as DNA: TGTGCCAGCAGCCGTGAAGCCGGGACGGAGGGTGATACGCAGTATTTT.

In this sample, this clonotype turned up a few times. J is TRBJ2-7 and V is TRBV20-1; TRBD1 agrees at 9 bases. There are 14 residues in the CDR3. The germline gives CDR1 DFQATT, CDR2 SNEGSKA (reference sequence). The V and J ends lost 1 base and 0 bases, in that order; junction bases with no gene match: 1. The CDR3 loop is CSARVGQGSYEQYF. For the CDR3, the DNA is TGCAGTGCTAGAGTGGGACAGGGCTCCTACGAGCAGTACTTC.

The chain recombines TRBV7-3 with TRBJ1-2; D possibly corresponds to TRBD1 (5 bases). Deletions cut 5 bases from V and 8 bases from J, with 15 bases between. CDR3 length: 13 residues. Per germline, CDR1 SGHTA and CDR2 FQGTGA. Written as DNA, the CDR3 is TGTGCCAGCAGCATACGGCAGGGCGGGGGCTACACCTTC. This gives the protein CASSIRQGGGYTF.

This clonotype was detected only a few times. V and J are TRBV29-1 and TRBJ2-1, with no clear D. The CDR3 has 13 amino acids. Germline values: CDR1 SQVTM, CDR2 ANQGSEA. Trimming removed 5 bases at V and 4 bases at J, with 12 bases between. This CDR3 reads CSVWTPFYNEQFF. The CDR3 coding sequence is TGCAGCGTTTGGACGCCTTTTTACAATGAGCAGTTCTTC.

The rearrangement joins TRBV7-2 to TRBJ2-3; weak D call: TRBD2 (6 bases). CDR3 length equals 14 residues. Germline CDR1 is SGHTA and CDR2 is FQGNSA. Trimming shortened V by 1 base and J by 4 bases, and 9 bases separated the two germline ends. The CDR3 DNA reads TGTGCCAGCAGCTTAGTGGGGGGACCAGATACGCAGTATTTT. Translated: CASSLVGGPDTQYF.

This sequence joins TRBV28 and TRBJ2-7; the D gene is possibly TRBD1 (6 bases). Germline CDR1 MDHEN, CDR2 SYDVKM. The CDR3 consists of 14 residues. Trimming took off 11 bases at V and 4 bases at J, with 21 bases between the two ends. The CDR3 coding sequence is TGTGCCCGCGGGCCACCTAATAGGGGGTACGAGCAGTACTTC. Its protein product is CARGPPNRGYEQYF.

This clonotype came up a few times. V gene TRBV6-1 combines with J gene TRBJ1-2; maybe TRBD1 (5 bases). This CDR3 has 16 residues. The germline V and J ends were trimmed by 6 bases and 0 bases, with 17 bases remaining between them. Germline V gene data show CDR1 as MNHNS and CDR2 as SASEGT. CDR3 residues: CASRRGDTGANYGYTF. In nucleotides, the CDR3 is TGTGCCAGCAGGAGGGGTGACACCGGAGCTAACTATGGCTACACCTTC.

In DNA, the CDR3 is TGTGCCAGCAGTTCTCCGGGGGGCATTGGCTACACCTTC. It encodes CASSSPGGIGYTF. The chain joins TRBV6-6 to TRBJ1-2; a possible D gene is TRBD1 (6 bases). Germline lookup yields CDR1 MNHNY and CDR2 SVGAGI (reference sequence). Trimming stripped 4 bases from V and 7 bases from J, with 13 bases between. The CDR3 has 13 residues.

This chain links TRBV10-3 with TRBJ1-2; D is perhaps TRBD1 (6 bases). Germline CDR1 is ENHRY and CDR2 is SYGVKD. This CDR3 comprises 13 residues. V was shortened by 6 bases and J by 4 bases, with 12 bases between the two germline ends. The CDR3 region is CAIRGAVGYGYTF. DNA for the CDR3: TGTGCCATCAGGGGGGCCGTAGGCTATGGCTACACCTTC.

The CDR3 reads CASSYGGLAIYEQYF. DNA for the CDR3: TGTGCCAGCAGTTACGGGGGACTAGCGATCTACGAGCAGTACTTC. The rearrangement joins TRBV6-2 or TRBV6-3 to TRBJ2-7; 10 bases match TRBD2. The CDR3 is 15 residues long. Per germline, CDR1 MNHEY and CDR2 SVGEGT. Unmatched junction bases numbered 4, after V lost 2 bases and J lost 3 bases.

This clonotype came up a few times. The genes are TRBV20-1 and TRBJ2-3, with 12 bases lining up with TRBD2. This CDR3 is built from 12 residues. J lost 10 bases, V lost 3 bases, and 2 bases had no gene match. From germline, CDR1 is DFQATT and CDR2 SNEGSKA (reference sequence). The CDR3 reads CSARTSGRAQYF. CDR3 DNA: TGCAGTGCTAGGACTAGCGGGAGAGCGCAGTATTTT.

With regard to this clonotype: One junction end disagrees with the germline gene, perhaps due to a read error. This chain links TRBV12-3 or TRBV12-4 with TRBJ2-3; 8 positions match TRBD1. The CDR3 consists of 16 residues. The CDR3 sequence: CASSVVRGQGAKTRYF. CDR3 DNA: TGTGCCAGCAGTGTGGTACGCGGACAGGGAGCGAAGACGCGGTATTTT.

CDR3 region: CASSQVAEYVSGELFF. CDR3 in DNA: TGTGCCAGCAGCCAAGTTGCAGAGTATGTTTCCGGGGAGCTGTTTTTT. The chain employs TRBV4-2 and TRBJ2-2; D not certain. Per the germline V gene, CDR1 is LGHNA and CDR2 is YNFKEQ. V lost 1 base and J lost 6, with 15 bases in between. The CDR3 totals 16 residues.

This chain uses TRBV4-1 with TRBJ2-1; perhaps TRBD2 as D (6 bases). The germline V gene encodes CDR1 MGHRA and CDR2 YSYEKL. This CDR3 has 14 amino acids. Trimming removed 6 bases from V and 6 bases from J, with 15 bases in between. The CDR3 DNA follows: TGCGCCAGCAGAGAGCAAGCGGGTTTCAATGAGCAGTTCTTC. Translation: CASREQAGFNEQFF.

J is TRBJ2-5 and V is TRBV10-2; 11 bases are shared with TRBD1. Germline assignment: CDR1 WSHSY and CDR2 SAAADI. The J segment lost 2 bases and the V segment lost 7 bases, leaving 3 bases of the junction unmatched. The CDR3 loop spans 14 amino acids. Here the CDR3 DNA reads TGCGCCAGCAACGGGGACAGGGGGCAAGAGACCCAGTACTTC. Translating it yields CASNGDRGQETQYF.

Only one count was recorded for this clonotype. V and J are TRBV27 and TRBJ2-1; TRBD1 matches 7 bases. The V gene end was trimmed by 5 bases and the J gene end by 8 bases; junction bases not matched to a gene: 15. This CDR3 spans 16 amino acids. CDR1 and CDR2 (germline): MNHEY, SMNVEV (reference sequence). The CDR3 protein is CASSPLTGTLGDEQFF. The CDR3, as DNA: TGTGCCAGCAGTCCCTTGACAGGGACCTTGGGCGATGAGCAGTTCTTC.

This clonotype has a handful of counts. V is TRBV12-3 or TRBV12-4 and J is TRBJ2-5, with 7 positions matching TRBD2. The ends lost 6 bases at V and 1 base at J; junction bases unmatched: 2. The CDR3 extends over 13 amino acids. The CDR3 region is CASRTSRQETQYF. CDR3 nucleotide sequence: TGTGCCAGCAGGACTAGCCGCCAAGAGACCCAGTACTTC.

V is TRBV4-2 and J is TRBJ2-3, with 9 nucleotides matching TRBD1. This CDR3 is built from 17 residues. V trimming: 1 base; J trimming: 3 bases; junction bases outside the gene matches: 8. From germline, CDR1 is LGHNA and CDR2 YNFKEQ. CDR3 nucleotide sequence: TGTGCCAGCAGCCAAGGGGCCGGGACAGGGAGAACAGATACGCAGTATTTT. Residues: CASSQGAGTGRTDTQYF.

The CDR3 loop reads CASSKVRGHTLSGYTF. The DNA of the CDR3 is TGTGCCAGCAGCAAGGTACGGGGGCACACCCTGTCTGGCTACACCTTC. V and J are TRBV21-1 and TRBJ1-2; TRBD1 reflects the table's D call only, with no check against the DNA. TRBV21-1 is designated a pseudogene. The CDR3 length is 16 residues.

CDR3 DNA sequence: TGCAGTGCTTTTACGGACTCAATCAATGAGCAGTTCTTC. Translating it yields CSAFTDSINEQFF. The chain joins TRBV20-1 to TRBJ2-1; D may be TRBD2 (5 bases). This CDR3 is 13 amino acids long. Per germline, CDR1 DFQATT and CDR2 SNEGSKA (reference sequence). V lost 5 bases, J lost 6 bases, and 14 bases lay in between.